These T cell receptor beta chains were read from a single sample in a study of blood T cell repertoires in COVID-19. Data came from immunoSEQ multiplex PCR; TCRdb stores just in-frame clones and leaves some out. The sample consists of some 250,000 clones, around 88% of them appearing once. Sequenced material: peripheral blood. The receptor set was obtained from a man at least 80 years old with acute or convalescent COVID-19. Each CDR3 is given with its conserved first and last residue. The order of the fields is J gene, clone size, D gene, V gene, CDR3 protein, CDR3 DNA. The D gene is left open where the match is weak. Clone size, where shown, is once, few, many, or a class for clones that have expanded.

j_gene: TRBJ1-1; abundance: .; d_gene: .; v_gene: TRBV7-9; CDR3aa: CASTPRDTEAFF; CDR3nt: TGTGCCAGCACCCCCAGGGACACTGAAGCTTTCTTT
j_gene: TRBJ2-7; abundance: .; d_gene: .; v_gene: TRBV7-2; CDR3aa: CASRPLRGGIEQYF; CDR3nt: TGTGCCAGCAGGCCCTTGAGGGGGGGTATCGAGCAGTACTTC
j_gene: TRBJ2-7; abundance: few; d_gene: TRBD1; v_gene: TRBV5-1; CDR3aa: CASSLAGTGGNYEQYF; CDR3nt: TGCGCCAGCAGCTTGGCCGGGACAGGGGGCAACTACGAGCAGTACTTC
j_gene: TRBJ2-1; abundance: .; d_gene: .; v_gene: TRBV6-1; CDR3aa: CASSVPTLASPLRREQFF; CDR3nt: TGTGCCAGCAGTGTACCTACCCTTGCATCCCCGCTTCGCCGTGAGCAGTTCTTC
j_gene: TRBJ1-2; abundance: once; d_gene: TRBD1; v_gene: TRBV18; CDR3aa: CASSLDRIGYTF; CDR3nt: TGTGCCAGCTCACTGGACAGGATTGGCTACACCTTC
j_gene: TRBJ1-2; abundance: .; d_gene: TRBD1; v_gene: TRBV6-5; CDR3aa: CASGQGAGYTF; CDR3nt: TGTGCCAGCGGCCAGGGGGCGGGCTACACCTTC
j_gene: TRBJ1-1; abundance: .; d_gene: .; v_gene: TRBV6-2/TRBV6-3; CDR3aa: CASSYSKQGNTEAFF; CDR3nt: TGTGCCAGCAGTTACTCCAAACAGGGGAACACTGAAGCTTTCTTT
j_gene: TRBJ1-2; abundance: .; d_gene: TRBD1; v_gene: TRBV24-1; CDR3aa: CATSDSGGTGVNGYTF; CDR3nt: TGTGCCACCAGTGATTCCGGAGGGACAGGGGTCAATGGCTACACCTTC
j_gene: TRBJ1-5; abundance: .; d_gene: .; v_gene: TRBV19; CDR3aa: CASTTGGRTDQPQHF; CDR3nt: TGTGCCAGTACCACGGGGGGTCGAACGGATCAGCCCCAGCATTTT
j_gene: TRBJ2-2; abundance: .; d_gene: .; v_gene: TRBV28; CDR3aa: CASINRDTGELFF; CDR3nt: TGTGCCAGCATAAACCGAGACACCGGGGAGCTGTTTTTT
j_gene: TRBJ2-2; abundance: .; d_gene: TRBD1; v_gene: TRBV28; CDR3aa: CASSLGMGQGRSTGELFF; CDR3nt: TGTGCCAGCAGTTTAGGGATGGGACAGGGTCGGTCCACCGGGGAGCTGTTTTTT
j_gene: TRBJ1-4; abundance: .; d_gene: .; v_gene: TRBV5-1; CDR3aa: CASSWEGTNEKLFF; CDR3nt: TGCGCCAGCAGCTGGGAGGGGACTAATGAAAAACTGTTTTTT
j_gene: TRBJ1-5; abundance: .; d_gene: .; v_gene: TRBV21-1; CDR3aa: CASSPSPGSNQPQHF; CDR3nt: TGTGCCAGCAGCCCTAGCCCTGGAAGCAATCAGCCCCAGCATTTT
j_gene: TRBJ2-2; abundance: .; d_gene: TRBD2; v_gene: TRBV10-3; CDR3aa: CASGLAEINTGELFF; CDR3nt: TGTGCCTCCGGACTAGCGGAGATAAACACCGGGGAGCTGTTTTTT
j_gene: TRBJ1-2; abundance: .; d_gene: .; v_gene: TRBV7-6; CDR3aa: CASSLGAGGPGNYGYTF; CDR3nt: TGTGCCAGCAGCTTAGGAGCCGGCGGTCCGGGTAACTATGGCTACACCTTC
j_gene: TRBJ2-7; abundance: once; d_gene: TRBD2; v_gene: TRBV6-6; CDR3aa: CASSYLGLAEQYF; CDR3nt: TGTGCCAGCAGTTACCTTGGACTAGCTGAGCAGTACTTC
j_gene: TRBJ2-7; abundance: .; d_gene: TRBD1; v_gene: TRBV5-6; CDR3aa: CASSLPGQGNYEQYF; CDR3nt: TGTGCCAGCAGCTTACCGGGACAGGGGAACTACGAGCAGTACTTC
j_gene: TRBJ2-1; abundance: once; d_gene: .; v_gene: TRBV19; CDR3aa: CASSTRRFF; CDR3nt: TGTGCCAGTAGTACCCGTAGGTTCTTC
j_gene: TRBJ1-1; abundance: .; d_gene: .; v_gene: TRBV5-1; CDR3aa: CASSLGGLLPEAFF; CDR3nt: TGCGCCAGCAGCTTGGGAGGACTTCTACCTGAAGCTTTCTTT
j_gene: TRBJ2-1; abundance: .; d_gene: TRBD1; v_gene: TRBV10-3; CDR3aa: CACGTGVNNEQFF; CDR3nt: TGTGCCTGCGGGACAGGGGTTAACAATGAGCAGTTCTTC
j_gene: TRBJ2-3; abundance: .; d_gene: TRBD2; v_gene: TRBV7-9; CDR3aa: CASSSLSSGKTDTQYF; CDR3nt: TGTGCCAGCAGCTCCCTAAGTAGCGGGAAAACAGATACGCAGTATTTT
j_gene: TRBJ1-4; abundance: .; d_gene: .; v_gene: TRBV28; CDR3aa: CASHQTATNEKLFF; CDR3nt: TGTGCCAGCCATCAAACGGCAACTAATGAAAAACTGTTTTTT
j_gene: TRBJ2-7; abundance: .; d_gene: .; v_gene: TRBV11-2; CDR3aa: CASCPQFGYCEQYF; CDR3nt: TGTGCCAGCTGTCCCCAATTCGGTTACTGCGAGCAGTACTTC
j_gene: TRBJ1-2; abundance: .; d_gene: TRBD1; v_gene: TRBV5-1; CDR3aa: CASSSTGDYGYTF; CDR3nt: TGCGCCAGCAGCTCGACAGGGGACTATGGCTACACCTTC
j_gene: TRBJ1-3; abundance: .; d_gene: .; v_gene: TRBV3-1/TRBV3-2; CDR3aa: CASSDPSVSGNTIYF; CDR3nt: TGTGCCAGCAGCGATCCCTCGGTCTCTGGAAACACCATATATTTT
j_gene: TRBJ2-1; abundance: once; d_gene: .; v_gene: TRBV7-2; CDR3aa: CASSGNTGLGGNNEQFF; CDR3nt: TGTGCCAGCAGCGGAAATACAGGGTTAGGCGGTAACAATGAGCAGTTCTTC
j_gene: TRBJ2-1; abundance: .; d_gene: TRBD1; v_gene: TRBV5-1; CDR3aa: CASTFEGAGEQFF; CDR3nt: TGCGCCAGCACCTTCGAGGGGGCGGGTGAGCAGTTCTTC
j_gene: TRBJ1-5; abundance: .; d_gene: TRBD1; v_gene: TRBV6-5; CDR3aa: CASSSTGASLPQHF; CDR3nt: TGTGCCAGCAGTTCCACAGGGGCCTCTCTGCCCCAGCATTTT
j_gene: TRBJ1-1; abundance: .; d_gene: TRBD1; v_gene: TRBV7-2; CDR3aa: CASRLQGATEAFF; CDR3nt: TGTGCCAGCAGGCTACAGGGGGCAACTGAAGCTTTCTTT
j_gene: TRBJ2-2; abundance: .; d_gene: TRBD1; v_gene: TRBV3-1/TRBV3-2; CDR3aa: CASSPRGDRAYTGELFF; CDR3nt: TGTGCCAGCAGCCCCCGGGGGGACAGGGCTTACACCGGGGAGCTGTTTTTT
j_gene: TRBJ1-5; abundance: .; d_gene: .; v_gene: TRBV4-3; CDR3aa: CASSQDLYLAEQHF; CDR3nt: TGCGCCAGCAGCCAAGATCTTTATCTGGCCGAACAGCATTTT
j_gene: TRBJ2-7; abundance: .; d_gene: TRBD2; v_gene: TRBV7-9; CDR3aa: CASSLPSGYEQYF; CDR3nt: TGTGCCAGCAGCTTACCTAGCGGCTACGAGCAGTACTTC
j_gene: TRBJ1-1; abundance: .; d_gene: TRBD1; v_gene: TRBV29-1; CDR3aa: CSARTQGASQTEAFF; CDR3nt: TGCAGCGCCCGAACACAGGGGGCAAGTCAAACTGAAGCTTTCTTT
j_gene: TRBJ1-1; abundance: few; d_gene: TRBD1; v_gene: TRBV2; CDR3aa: CASRGTGGTMNTEAFF; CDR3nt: TGTGCCAGCAGGGGGACAGGGGGAACCATGAACACTGAAGCTTTCTTT
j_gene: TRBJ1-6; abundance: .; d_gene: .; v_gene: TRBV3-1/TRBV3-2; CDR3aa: CASSQVAIQGGSPLHF; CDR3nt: TGTGCCAGCAGCCAAGTAGCGATACAGGGCGGGTCACCCCTCCACTTT
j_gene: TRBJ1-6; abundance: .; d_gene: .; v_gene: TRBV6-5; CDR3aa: CASSPPGSPLHF; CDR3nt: TGTGCCAGCAGTCCCCCGGGTTCACCCCTCCACTTT
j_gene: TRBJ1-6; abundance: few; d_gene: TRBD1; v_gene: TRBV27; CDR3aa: CASSQQGPSSPLHF; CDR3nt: TGTGCCAGCAGCCAACAGGGGCCTTCTTCACCCCTCCACTTT
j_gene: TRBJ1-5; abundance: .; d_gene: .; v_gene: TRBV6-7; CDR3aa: CASSYSSITWGGQPQHF; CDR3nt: TGTGCCAGCAGTTACTCGAGTATCACGTGGGGGGGGCAGCCCCAGCATTTT
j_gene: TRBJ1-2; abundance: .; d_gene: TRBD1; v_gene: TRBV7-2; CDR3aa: CASSPVGTGAFYGYTF; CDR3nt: TGTGCCAGCAGCCCAGTCGGGACAGGGGCTTTCTATGGCTACACCTTC
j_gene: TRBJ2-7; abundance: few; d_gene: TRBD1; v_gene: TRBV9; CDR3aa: CASSARDRGYEQYF; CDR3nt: TGTGCCAGCAGCGCCCGGGACAGGGGGTACGAGCAGTACTTC
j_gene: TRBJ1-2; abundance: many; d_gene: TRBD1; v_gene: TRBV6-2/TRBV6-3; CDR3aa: CASSYSTGLGYTF; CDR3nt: TGTGCCAGCAGTTACTCGACAGGGCTTGGCTACACCTTC
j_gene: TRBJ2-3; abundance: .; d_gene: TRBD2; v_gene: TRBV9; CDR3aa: CASSVEGAGEGTQYF; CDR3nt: TGTGCCAGCAGCGTAGAAGGGGCGGGAGAGGGTACGCAGTATTTT
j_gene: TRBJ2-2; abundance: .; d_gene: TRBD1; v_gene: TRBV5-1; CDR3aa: CASSWGQLHANTGELFF; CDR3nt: TGCGCCAGCAGTTGGGGACAGCTGCACGCGAACACCGGGGAGCTGTTTTTT
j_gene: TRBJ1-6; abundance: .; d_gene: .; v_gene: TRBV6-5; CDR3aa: CASSFTVNNSPLHF; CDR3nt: TGTGCCAGCAGTTTTACAGTAAATAATTCACCCCTCCACTTT
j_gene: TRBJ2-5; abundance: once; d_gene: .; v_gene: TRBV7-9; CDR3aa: CAGISGDQETQYF; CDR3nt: TGTGCCGGGATTTCGGGAGACCAAGAGACCCAGTACTTC
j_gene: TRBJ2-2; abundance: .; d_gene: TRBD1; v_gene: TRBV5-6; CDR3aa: CASTSRRDRGTGELFF; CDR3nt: TGTGCCAGCACCTCTCGGAGGGACAGGGGCACCGGGGAGCTGTTTTTT
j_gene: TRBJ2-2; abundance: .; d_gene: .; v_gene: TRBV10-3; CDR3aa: CAITGLRTAATGELFF; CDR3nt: TGTGCCATCACCGGGTTGAGGACAGCGGCCACCGGGGAGCTGTTTTTT
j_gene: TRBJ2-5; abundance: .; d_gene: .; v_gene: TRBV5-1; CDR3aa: CASSWGRGIFGETQYF; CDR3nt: TGCGCCAGCAGCTGGGGCAGGGGAATATTTGGGGAGACCCAGTACTTC
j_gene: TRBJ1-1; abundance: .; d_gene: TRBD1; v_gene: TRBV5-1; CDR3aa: CASSFGQGKKTEAFF; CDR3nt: TGCGCCAGCAGCTTCGGACAGGGGAAGAAAACTGAAGCTTTCTTT
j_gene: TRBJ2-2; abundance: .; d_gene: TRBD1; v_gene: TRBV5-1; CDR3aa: CASSPDRVNTGELFF; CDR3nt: TGCGCCAGCAGCCCCGACAGGGTCAACACCGGGGAGCTGTTTTTT
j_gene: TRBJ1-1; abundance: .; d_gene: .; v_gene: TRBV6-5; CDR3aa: CASSYSQRGGTEAFF; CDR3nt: TGTGCCAGCAGTTACTCCCAAAGGGGCGGCACTGAAGCTTTCTTT
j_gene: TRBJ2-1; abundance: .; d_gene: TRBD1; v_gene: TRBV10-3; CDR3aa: CAISGGQGGYNEQFF; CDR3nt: TGTGCCATCAGTGGAGGACAGGGGGGCTACAATGAGCAGTTCTTC
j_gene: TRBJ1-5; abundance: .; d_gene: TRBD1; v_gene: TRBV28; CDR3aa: CASNYYPGQEHF; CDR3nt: TGTGCCAGCAACTATTATCCGGGACAGGAGCATTTT
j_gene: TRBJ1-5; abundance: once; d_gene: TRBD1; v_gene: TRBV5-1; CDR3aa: CASSLGTGLNQPQHF; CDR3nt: TGCGCCAGCAGCTTGGGGACAGGCCTAAATCAGCCCCAGCATTTT
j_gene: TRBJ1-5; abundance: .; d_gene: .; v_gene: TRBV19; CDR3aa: CASSIGRDQPQHF; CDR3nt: TGTGCCAGTAGTATAGGCAGGGATCAGCCCCAGCATTTT
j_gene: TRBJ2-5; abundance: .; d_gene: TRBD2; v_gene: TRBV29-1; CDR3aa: CSVEASSGRETQYF; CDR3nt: TGCAGCGTTGAAGCGTCTAGCGGGAGAGAGACCCAGTACTTC